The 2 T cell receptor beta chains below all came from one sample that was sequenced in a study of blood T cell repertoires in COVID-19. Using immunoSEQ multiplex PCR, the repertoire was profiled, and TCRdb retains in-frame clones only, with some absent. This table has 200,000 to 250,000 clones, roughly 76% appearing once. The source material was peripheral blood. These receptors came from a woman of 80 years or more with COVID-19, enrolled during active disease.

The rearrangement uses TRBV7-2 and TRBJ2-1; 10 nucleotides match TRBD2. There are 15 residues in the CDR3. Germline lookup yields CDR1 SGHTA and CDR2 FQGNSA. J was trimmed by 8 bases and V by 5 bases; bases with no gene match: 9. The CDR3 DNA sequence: TGTGCCAGCAGCCTTACTAGCGGGGTTAGCTATGAGCAGTTCTTC. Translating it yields CASSLTSGVSYEQFF.

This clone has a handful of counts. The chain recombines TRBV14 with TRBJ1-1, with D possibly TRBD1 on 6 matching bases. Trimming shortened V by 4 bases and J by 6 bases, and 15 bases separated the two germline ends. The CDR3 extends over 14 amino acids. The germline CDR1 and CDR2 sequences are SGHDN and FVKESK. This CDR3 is CASSLRTAGAEAFF. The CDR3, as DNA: TGTGCCAGCAGCCTCCGGACAGCCGGGGCTGAAGCTTTCTTT.